These 3 T cell receptor beta chains were all obtained from the same sample, sequenced in a study of shared clonotypes between healthy human individuals. The assay was immunoSEQ multiplex PCR, and TCRdb's table has in-frame clones only and misses some. The sample contains more than 2 million clones, 85% to 95% of which appear only once. CD45RO-negative cells were positively selected for CCR7, leaving out terminally differentiated effector memory CD45RA+ cells. The sample comprised naive CD8+ T cells sorted from blood. The source of these receptors is a man in his late teens or twenties in good health.

The chain is built from TRBV7-8 and TRBJ2-7, with D perhaps TRBD1 (5 bases). The V gene's germline CDR1 is SGHVS and CDR2 FQNEAQ. V was clipped by 1 base and J by 3 bases, with 13 bases between them. The CDR3 has 15 residues. CDR3 residues: CASSLGKGHIYEQYF. CDR3 DNA: TGTGCCAGCAGCTTAGGGAAAGGACATATCTACGAGCAGTACTTC.

This sequence joins TRBV27 and TRBJ1-5; the D is unclear. The CDR3 spans 14 residues. V was clipped by 5 bases and J by 3 bases, with 11 bases between them. Germline CDR1 is MNHEY and CDR2 is SMNVEV (reference sequence). The CDR3 sequence is CASSPFGVNQPQHF. CDR3 DNA sequence: TGTGCCAGCAGTCCGTTTGGGGTCAATCAGCCCCAGCATTTT.

A word on this clone: The sample has other DNA sequences that encode this CDR3 too. The V and J genes are TRBV2 and TRBJ2-7; tentative D call: TRBD1 (6 bases). The germline V gene encodes CDR1 SNHLY and CDR2 FYNNEI. There are 13 residues in the CDR3. With 6 bases removed from V and 0 bases from J, the gap between germline ends came to 9 bases. CDR3 amino acids: CASSTGSSYEQYF. The CDR3, as DNA: TGTGCCAGCAGCACAGGGTCCTCCTACGAGCAGTACTTC.